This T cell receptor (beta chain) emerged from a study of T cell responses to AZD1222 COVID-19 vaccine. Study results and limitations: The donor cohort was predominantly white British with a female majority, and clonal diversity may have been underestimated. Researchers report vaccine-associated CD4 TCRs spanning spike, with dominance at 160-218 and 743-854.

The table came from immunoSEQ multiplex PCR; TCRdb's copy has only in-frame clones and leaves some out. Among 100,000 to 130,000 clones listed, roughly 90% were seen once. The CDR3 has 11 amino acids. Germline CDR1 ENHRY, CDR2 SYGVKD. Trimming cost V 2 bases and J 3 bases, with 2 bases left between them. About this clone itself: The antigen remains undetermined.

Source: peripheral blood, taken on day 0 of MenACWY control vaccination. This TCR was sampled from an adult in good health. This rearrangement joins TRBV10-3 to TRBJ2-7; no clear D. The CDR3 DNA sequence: TGTGCCATCAGTGAGCACTACGAGCAGTACTTC. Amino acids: CAISEHYEQYF.